This T cell receptor beta chain was captured by sequencing in a study of blood T cell repertoires in COVID-19 (dated by TCRdb to the early 2020s). About the study as a whole: Samples from collaborators originated in the United States, Italy and Spain and spanned both the acute and convalescent phases of COVID-19. The repertoires were released in a freely available public database intended as a resource for research on the immune response to SARS-CoV-2. Samples were obtained from the ongoing ImmuneRACE study (first 160 participants) and from over 1,000 subjects provided by 6 global collaborators. Where HLA class I and class II types were available, the types were taken from metadata supplied by the sample provider, not from assay-based typing. Deeply sampled blood TCRbeta repertoires from subjects exposed to, actively infected with, or recovered from COVID-19 were included in the dataset. The prospective study material was composed of cDNA or gDNA derived from T cells, B-cell-depleted T cells, or PBMCs. Nearly every sample came with metadata listing a de-identified subject ID, COVID-19 status, age in years and sex.

V lost 6 bases and J lost 7 bases, and the count of bases not matched to a germline gene is 2. CDR1 and CDR2, per the germline V gene (reference sequence), are MNHEY and SMNVEV. Spanning cysteine to phenylalanine, the CDR3 consists of 14 amino acids. Only the CDR3 region is kept as DNA, spanning 42 bases read in frame from base 1. About this clone: It has no known antigen specificity. No base quality information exists; no much larger clone differs at one position.

The collaborating institutions used their own protocols to collect whole blood in K2EDTA tubes. For TCRbeta analysis, collaborators shipped samples in one of three forms: frozen whole blood, isolated PBMCs, or DNA extracted from either of those sample types. The paper's findings and limits, for the study overall: Clinical and demographic metadata were provided uncurated, with the amount varying by source and participant.

TCRbeta CDR3 regions were amplified from genomic DNA using the immunoSEQ Assay, a bias-controlled multiplex PCR. In the source study's methods: Nucleated cell counts per sample were estimated from amplification of reference gene primers within the assay. To quantify the absolute abundance of each unique TCRbeta CDR3 rearrangement, sequence reads were collapsed and filtered. Productive Simpson clonality was computed per sample as the square root of Simpson's diversity index over productive rearrangements. TCRdb provides this immuneACCESS table in a form limited to in-frame rearrangements. Some clones are lacking; in checked studies, under half of them reflect an unresolved V gene, and why the rest are absent is not known. The DNA gave D and trimming, while V, J and clone size come from that table. Within this sample are about 76,000 clones, with approximately 83% of them counted one time only. The ten largest account for approximately 12% of the sample.

The rearrangement combines TRBV27 with TRBJ1-6, with 11 bases matching TRBD1. Sequences were obtained from peripheral blood. The clonotype originates from a human donor in a cohort sampled during active COVID-19. The CDR3 region has the sequence CASSWDRGNSPLHF. The sequence in DNA is TGTGCCAGCAGCTGGGACAGGGGGAATTCACCCCTCCACTTT.